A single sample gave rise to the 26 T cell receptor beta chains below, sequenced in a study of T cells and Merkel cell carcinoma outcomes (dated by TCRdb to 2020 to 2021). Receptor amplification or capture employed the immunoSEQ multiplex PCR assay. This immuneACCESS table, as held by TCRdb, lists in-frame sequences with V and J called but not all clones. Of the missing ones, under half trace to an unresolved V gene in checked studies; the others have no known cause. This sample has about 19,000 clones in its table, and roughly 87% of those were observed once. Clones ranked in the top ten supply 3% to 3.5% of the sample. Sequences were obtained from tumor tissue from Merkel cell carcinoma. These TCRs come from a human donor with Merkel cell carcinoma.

This CDR3 reads CASSLVPNVLSTDTQYF. CDR3 coding DNA: TGTGCCAGCAGCTTGGTCCCGAACGTCCTTAGCACAGATACGCAGTATTTT. The chain uses TRBV5-6 and TRBJ2-3; D gene uncertain. V dropped 0 bases and J dropped 0 bases, with 14 bases sitting between them. From germline, CDR1 is SGHDT and CDR2 YYEEEE. This CDR3 is 17 amino acids long.

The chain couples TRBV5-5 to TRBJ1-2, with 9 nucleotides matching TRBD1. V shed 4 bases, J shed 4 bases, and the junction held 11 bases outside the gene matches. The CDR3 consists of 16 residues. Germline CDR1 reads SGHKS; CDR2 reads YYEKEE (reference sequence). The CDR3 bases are TGTGCCAGCAGCCCCCAATGGGACAGGGAAGGCTATGGCTACACCTTC. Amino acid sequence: CASSPQWDREGYGYTF.

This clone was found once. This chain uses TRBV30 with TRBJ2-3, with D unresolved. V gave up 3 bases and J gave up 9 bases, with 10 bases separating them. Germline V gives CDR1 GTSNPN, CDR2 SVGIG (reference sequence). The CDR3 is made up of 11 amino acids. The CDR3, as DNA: TGTGCCTGGAGCCTTGGGTCCACGCAGTATTTT. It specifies CAWSLGSTQYF.

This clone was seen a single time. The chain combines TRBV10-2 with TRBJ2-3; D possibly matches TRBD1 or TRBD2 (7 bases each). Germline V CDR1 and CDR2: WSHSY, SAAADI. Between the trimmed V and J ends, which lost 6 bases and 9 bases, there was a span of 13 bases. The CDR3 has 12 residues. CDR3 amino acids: CASRTGEGTQYF. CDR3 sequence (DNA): TGCGCCAGCAGAACAGGGGAGGGAACGCAGTATTTT.

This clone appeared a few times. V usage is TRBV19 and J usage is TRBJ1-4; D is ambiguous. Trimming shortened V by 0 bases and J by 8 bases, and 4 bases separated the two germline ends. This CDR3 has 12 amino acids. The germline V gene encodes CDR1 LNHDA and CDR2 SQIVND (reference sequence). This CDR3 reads CASSIDEEKLFF. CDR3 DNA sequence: TGTGCCAGTAGTATAGATGAGGAAAAACTGTTTTTT.

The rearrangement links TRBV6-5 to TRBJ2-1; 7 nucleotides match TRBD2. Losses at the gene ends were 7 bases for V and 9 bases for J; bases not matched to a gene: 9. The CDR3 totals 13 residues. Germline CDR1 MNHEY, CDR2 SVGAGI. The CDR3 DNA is TGTGCCAGCAATCCGGGGGGTGTCGGTGAGCAGTTCTTC. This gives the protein CASNPGGVGEQFF.

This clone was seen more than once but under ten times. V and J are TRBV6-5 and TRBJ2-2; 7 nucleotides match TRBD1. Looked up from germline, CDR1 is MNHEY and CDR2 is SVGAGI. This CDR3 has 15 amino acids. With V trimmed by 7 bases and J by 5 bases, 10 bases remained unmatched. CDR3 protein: CASTGEGARTGELFF. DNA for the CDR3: TGTGCCAGCACCGGAGAGGGGGCGCGAACCGGGGAGCTGTTTTTT.

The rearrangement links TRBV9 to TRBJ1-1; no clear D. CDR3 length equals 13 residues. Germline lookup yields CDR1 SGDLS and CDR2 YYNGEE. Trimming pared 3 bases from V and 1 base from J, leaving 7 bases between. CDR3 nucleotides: TGTGCCAGCAGCGCCGGAGGGAACACTGAAGCTTTCTTT. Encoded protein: CASSAGGNTEAFF.

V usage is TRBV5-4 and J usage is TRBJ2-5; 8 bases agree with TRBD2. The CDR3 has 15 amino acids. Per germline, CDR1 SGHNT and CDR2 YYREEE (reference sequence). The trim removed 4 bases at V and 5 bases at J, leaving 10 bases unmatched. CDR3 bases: TGTGCCAGCAGCCCTACCCCAGCGGGGGTTGAGACCCAGTACTTC. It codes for CASSPTPAGVETQYF.

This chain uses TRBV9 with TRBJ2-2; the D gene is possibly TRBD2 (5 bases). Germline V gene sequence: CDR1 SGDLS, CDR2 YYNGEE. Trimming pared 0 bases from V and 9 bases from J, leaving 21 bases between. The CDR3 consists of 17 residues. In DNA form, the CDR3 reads TGTGCCAGCAGCGTAGAGGTCGAGAGCCGGGGTTTGAGGGAGCTGTTTTTT. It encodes CASSVEVESRGLRELFF.

The CDR3 spells CASSFLNQGYWANVLTF. The CDR3 DNA follows: TGTGCCAGCAGTTTCCTAAACCAGGGGTATTGGGCCAACGTCCTGACTTTC. The chain uses TRBV28 and TRBJ2-6; D possibly corresponds to TRBD1 (6 bases). The CDR3 has 17 residues. Trimming pared 3 bases from V and 5 bases from J, leaving 17 bases between. Per germline, CDR1 MDHEN and CDR2 SYDVKM.

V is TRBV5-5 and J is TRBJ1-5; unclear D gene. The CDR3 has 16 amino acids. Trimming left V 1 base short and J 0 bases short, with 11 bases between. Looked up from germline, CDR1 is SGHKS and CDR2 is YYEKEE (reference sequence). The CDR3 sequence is CASSLSPGGSNQPQHF. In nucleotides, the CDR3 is TGTGCCAGCAGCTTGTCCCCGGGAGGTAGCAATCAGCCCCAGCATTTT. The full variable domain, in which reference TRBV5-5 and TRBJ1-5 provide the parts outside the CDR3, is DAGVTQSPTHLIKTRGQQVTLRCSPISGHKSVSWYQQVLGQGPQFIFQYYEKEERGRGNFPDRFSARQFPNYSSELNVNALLLGDSALYLCASSLSPGGSNQPQHFGDGTRLSIL.

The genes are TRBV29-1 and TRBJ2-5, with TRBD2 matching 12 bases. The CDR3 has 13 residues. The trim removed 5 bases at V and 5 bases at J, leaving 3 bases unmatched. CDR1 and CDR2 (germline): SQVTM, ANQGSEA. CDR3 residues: CSVRTSGRETQYF. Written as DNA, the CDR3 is TGCAGCGTTAGAACTAGCGGGAGGGAGACCCAGTACTTC. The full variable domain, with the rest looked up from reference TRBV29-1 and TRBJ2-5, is SAVISQKPSRDICQRGTSLTIQCQVDSQVTMMFWYRQQPGQSLTLIATANQGSEATYESGFVIDKFPISRPNLTFSTLTVSNMSPEDSSIYLCSVRTSGRETQYFGPGTRLLVL.

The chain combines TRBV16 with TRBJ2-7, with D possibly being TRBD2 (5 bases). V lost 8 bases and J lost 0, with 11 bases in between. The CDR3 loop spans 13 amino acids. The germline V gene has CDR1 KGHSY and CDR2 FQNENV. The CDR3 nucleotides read TGTGCCAGCGAGGGCCACAGCTCCTACGAGCAGTACTTC. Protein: CASEGHSSYEQYF.

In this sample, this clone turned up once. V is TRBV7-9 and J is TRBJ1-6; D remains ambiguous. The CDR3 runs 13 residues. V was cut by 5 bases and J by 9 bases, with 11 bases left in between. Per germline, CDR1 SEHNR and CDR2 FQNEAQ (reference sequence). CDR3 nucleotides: TGTGCCAGCAGCCAGCCAATTCGTTCACCCCTCCACTTT. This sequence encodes CASSQPIRSPLHF.

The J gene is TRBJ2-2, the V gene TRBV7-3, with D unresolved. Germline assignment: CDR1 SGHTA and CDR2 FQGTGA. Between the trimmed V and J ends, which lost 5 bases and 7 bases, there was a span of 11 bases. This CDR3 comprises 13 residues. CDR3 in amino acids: CASSRSSGGELFF. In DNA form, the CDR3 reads TGTGCCAGCAGCCGAAGTAGTGGCGGGGAGCTGTTTTTT.

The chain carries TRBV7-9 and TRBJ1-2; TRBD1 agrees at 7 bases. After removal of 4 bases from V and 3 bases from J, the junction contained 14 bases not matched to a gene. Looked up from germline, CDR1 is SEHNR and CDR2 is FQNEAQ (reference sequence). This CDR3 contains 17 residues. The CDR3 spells CASSYIGQAAEHYGYTF. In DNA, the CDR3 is TGTGCCAGCAGCTACATTGGACAGGCCGCAGAACACTATGGCTACACCTTC.

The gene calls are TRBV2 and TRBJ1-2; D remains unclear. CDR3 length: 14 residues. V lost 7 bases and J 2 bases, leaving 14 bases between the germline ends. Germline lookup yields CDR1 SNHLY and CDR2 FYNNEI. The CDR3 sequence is CASTEGIGNYGYTF. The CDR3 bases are TGTGCCAGCACCGAAGGAATAGGGAACTATGGCTACACCTTC.

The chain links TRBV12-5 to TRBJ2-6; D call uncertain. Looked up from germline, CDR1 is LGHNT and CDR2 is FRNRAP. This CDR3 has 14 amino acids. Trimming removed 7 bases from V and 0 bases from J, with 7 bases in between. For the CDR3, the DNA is TGTGCTAGTGACAAGGGCTCTGGGGCCAACGTCCTGACTTTC. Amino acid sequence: CASDKGSGANVLTF.

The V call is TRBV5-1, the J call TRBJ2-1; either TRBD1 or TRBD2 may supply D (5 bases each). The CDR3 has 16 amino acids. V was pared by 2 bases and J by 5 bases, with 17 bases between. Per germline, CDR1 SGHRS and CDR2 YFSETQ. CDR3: CASSLRGRVRNNEQFF. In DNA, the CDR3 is TGCGCCAGCAGCTTAAGGGGACGAGTACGCAACAATGAGCAGTTCTTC.

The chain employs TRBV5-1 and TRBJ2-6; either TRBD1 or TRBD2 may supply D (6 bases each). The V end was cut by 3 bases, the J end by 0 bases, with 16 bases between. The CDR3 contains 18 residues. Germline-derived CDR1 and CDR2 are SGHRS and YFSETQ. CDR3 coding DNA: TGCGCCAGCAGCTCCCCGAGGGGGGCGTACTCTGGGGCCAACGTCCTGACTTTC. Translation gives CASSSPRGAYSGANVLTF.

CDR3 residues: CASTSGTMQETQYF. The CDR3 nucleotides are TGTGCCAGCACCTCCGGGACGATGCAAGAGACCCAGTACTTC. V is TRBV6-6 and J is TRBJ2-5; D is perhaps TRBD1 or TRBD2 (5 bases each). The CDR3 spans 14 residues. The V end lost 7 bases, the J end lost 2 bases, and 14 bases lay between the germline ends. In germline, CDR1 is MNHNY, CDR2 SVGAGI (reference sequence).

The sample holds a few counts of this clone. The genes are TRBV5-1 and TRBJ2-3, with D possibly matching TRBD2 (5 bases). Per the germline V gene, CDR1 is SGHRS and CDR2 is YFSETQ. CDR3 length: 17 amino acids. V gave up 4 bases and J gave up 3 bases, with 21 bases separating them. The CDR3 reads CASSPNPLAQRTDTQYF. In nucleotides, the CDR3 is TGCGCCAGCAGCCCTAATCCTCTAGCCCAGAGAACAGATACGCAGTATTTT.

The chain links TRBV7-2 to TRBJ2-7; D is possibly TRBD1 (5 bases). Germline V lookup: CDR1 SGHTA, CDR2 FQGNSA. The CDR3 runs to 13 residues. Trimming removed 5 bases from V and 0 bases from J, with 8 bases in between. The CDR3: CASSPGHSYEQYF. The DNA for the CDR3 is TGTGCCAGCAGCCCAGGACACTCCTACGAGCAGTACTTC.

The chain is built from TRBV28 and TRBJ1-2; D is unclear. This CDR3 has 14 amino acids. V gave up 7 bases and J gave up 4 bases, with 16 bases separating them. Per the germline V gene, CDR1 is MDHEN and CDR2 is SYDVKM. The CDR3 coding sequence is TGTGCCAGCACGCAACTCCCAGGAGTCTATGGCTACACCTTC. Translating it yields CASTQLPGVYGYTF.

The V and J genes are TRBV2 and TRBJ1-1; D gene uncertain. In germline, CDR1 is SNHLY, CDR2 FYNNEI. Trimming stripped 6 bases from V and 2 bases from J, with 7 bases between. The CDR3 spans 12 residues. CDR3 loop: CASRGQNTEAFF. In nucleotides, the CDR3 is TGTGCCAGCAGGGGCCAAAACACTGAAGCTTTCTTT.